A single T cell receptor beta chain is shown here with its context. Its target is unknown. The CDR3 contains 20 residues. The germline V gene has CDR1 LGHDT and CDR2 YNNKEL (reference sequence). Trimming at V came to 2 bases and at J to 3 bases, leaving 10 bases not matched to a gene. The sample originates from a study of regulatory T cells in long-lasting Graves disease. The time point is: newly diagnosed GD, antithyroid drugs for less than 3 months. The TCR library was prepared using RNA isolated from PBMCs. Points from the study as a whole: Persistent Graves' patients possessed reduced TCR diversity relative to recently diagnosed ones.

Sequencing libraries for TCR beta were prepared with iRepertoire HTBI primers and Arm-PCR of CDR3 regions. TCRdb called the multiplex PCR reads again in MiXCR, with one record for every CDR3 protein. The top ten hold around 18% of the sample, which has a few hundred thousand distinct CDR3 sequences, over 9.5% seen once. This same sample was also part of a study on T cells in Graves' hyperthyroidism and ophthalmopathy. That paper adds: Initially, a first-round RT-PCR of the TCR CDR3 employed the HTBI primer set.

The clonotype was recovered from a young woman with Graves disease. This sample comprised peripheral blood mononuclear cells (PBMCs), obtained at new diagnosis, from a patient treated with antithyroid drugs. The V gene is TRBV3-1, the J gene TRBJ2-1; 16 bases line up with TRBD2. The CDR3 protein is CASSQTGTSGRAVYYNEQFF. The CDR3 DNA follows: TGTGCCAGCAGCCAAACCGGGACTAGCGGGAGGGCCGTCTACTACAATGAGCAGTTCTTC.